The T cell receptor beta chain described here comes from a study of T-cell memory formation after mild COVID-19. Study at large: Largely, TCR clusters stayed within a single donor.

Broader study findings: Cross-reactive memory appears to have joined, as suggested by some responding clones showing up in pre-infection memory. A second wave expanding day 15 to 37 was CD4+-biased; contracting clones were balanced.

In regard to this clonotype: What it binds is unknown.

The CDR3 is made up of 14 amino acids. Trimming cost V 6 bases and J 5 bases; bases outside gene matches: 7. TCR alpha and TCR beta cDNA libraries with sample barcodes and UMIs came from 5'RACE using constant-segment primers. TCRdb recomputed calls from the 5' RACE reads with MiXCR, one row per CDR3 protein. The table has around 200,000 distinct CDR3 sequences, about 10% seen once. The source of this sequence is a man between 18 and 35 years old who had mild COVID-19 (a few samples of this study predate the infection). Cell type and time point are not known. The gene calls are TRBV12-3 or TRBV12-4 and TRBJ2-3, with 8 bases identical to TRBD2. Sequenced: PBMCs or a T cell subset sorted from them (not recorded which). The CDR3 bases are TGTGCCAGCAGACAAAGCGGGGGAAGAGATACGCAGTATTTT. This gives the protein CASRQSGGRDTQYF.